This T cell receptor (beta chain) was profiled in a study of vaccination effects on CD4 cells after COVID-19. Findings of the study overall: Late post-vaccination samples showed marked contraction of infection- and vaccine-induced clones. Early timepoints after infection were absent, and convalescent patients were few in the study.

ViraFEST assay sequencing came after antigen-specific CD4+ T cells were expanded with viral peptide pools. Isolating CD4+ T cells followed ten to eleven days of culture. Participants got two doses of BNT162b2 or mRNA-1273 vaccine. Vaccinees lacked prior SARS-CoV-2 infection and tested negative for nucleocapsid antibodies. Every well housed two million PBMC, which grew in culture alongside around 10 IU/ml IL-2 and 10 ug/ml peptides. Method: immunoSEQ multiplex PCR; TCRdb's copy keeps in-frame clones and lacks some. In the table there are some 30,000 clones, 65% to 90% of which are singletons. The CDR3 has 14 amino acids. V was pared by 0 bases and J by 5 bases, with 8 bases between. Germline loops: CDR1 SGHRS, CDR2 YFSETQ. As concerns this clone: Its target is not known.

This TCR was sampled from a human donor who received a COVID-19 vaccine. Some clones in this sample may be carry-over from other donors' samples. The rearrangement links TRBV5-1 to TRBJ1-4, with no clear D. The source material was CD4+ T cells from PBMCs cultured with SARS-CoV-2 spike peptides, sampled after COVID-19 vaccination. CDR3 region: CASSLGHQNEKLFF. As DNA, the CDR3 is TGCGCCAGCAGCTTGGGGCATCAGAATGAAAAACTGTTTTTT.